Listed below are T cell receptor beta chains from one sample, sequenced in a study of regulatory T cells. Here immunoSEQ multiplex PCR was the method, and the copy in TCRdb shows in-frame clones only, minus some. In the table there are tens of thousands of clones, 70% to 90% of which are singletons. Input material: conventional CD4+ T cells sorted from blood. These receptors all stem from a young adult with CD3G deficiency. CDR3s include the opening cysteine and the closing phenylalanine or tryptophan. The order of the fields is clone size, J gene, D gene, V gene, CDR3 DNA, CDR3 protein. The D gene is left open where the match is weak. Only some rows state a clone size, as once, few, many or a class for expanded clones.

>.|TRBJ2-6|.|TRBV6-1
TGTGCCAGCAAGGTTTCTGGGGCCAACGTCCTGACTTTC
CASKVSGANVLTF
>.|TRBJ2-2|.|TRBV6-1
TGTGCCAGCAGTTCTAGCAGAAACACCGGGGAGCTGTTTTTT
CASSSSRNTGELFF
>.|TRBJ1-1|.|TRBV6-1
TGTGCCAGCAGTGAAAAGAGGCGGGCAGCCCCTGAAGCTTTCTTT
CASSEKRRAAPEAFF
>once|TRBJ2-5|.|TRBV20-1
TGCAGTTCGGAGTACCAAGAGACCCAGTACTTC
CSSEYQETQYF
>.|TRBJ2-7|TRBD1|TRBV5-1
TGCGCCAGCAGCTGGACAGGGGGTGACCACGAGCAGTACTTC
CASSWTGGDHEQYF
>.|TRBJ2-3|.|TRBV5-1
TGCGCCAGCAGCTTAAGACCCCTGGGACCTCCCACAGATACGCAGTATTTT
CASSLRPLGPPTDTQYF
>.|TRBJ2-5|TRBD2|TRBV28
TGTGCCAGCAGTTTCGGCGGGAGTTCTTTAGGGACCCAGTACTTC
CASSFGGSSLGTQYF
>.|TRBJ1-1|.|TRBV6-6
TGTGCCAGCAGTTCTTCAGGCAGGGCTTTCTTT
CASSSSGRAFF
>.|TRBJ2-7|TRBD1|TRBV28
TGTGCCAGCAGTCCCCCAGACAGGGGTTCCCACGAGCAGTACTTC
CASSPPDRGSHEQYF
>.|TRBJ2-1|.|TRBV28
TGTGCCAGCAGTCCTTCCCCAACAGGGATGGAGCAGTTCTTC
CASSPSPTGMEQFF
>.|TRBJ2-3|.|TRBV5-1
TGCGCCAGCAGCAGCAACTCGAGGTCGGATACGCAGTATTTT
CASSSNSRSDTQYF
>.|TRBJ2-4|.|TRBV6-1
TGTGCCAGCAGTGGGCAGGGGGGTGGCATTCAGTACTTC
CASSGQGGGIQYF
>.|TRBJ1-2|.|TRBV6-1
TGTGCCAGCAGTCTGGGACCTTATGGCTACACCTTC
CASSLGPYGYTF
>few|TRBJ1-1|TRBD1|TRBV19
TGTGCCAGTAGTAGTACCCCAGGGACAGGAGCTTTCTTT
CASSSTPGTGAFF
>few|TRBJ1-2|TRBD1|TRBV6-1
TGTGCCAGCAGTGGAGGGACAGGGCGGAATGGCTACACCTTC
CASSGGTGRNGYTF
>.|TRBJ2-2|.|TRBV28
TGTGCCAGCAGTTTAGGGGGAGAGACTTCTACCGGGGAGCTGTTTTTT
CASSLGGETSTGELFF
>.|TRBJ2-1|.|TRBV7-7
TGTGCCAGCAGCTTCACTCGGAGGGGGAATGAGCAGTTCTTC
CASSFTRRGNEQFF
>.|TRBJ1-1|.|TRBV6-6
TGTGCCAGCAGTTACGGGCAGAACACTGAAGCTTTCTTT
CASSYGQNTEAFF
>.|TRBJ1-1|TRBD1|TRBV6-6
TGTGCCAGCGGGGGATACAGGGGGCCGGTCGGCGAGAAAGCTTTCTTT
CASGGYRGPVGEKAFF
>.|TRBJ2-6|.|TRBV18
TGTGCCAGCTCACGTAGCGGACCCTCTGGGGCCAACGTCCTGACTTTC
CASSRSGPSGANVLTF
>few|TRBJ1-2|.|TRBV28
TGTGCCAGCAGTCCTGCCGGGGCCCAGATTGGCTACACCTTC
CASSPAGAQIGYTF
>.|TRBJ2-4|.|TRBV19
TGTGCCAGTAGTGAGGGGAGCCTAGCCAAAAACATTCAGTACTTC
CASSEGSLAKNIQYF
>.|TRBJ2-1|.|TRBV28
TGTGCCAGCAGTTTCGCCACTCAGGGGATGTTGGGCAATGAGCAGTTCTTC
CASSFATQGMLGNEQFF
>.|TRBJ2-3|.|TRBV18
TGTGCCAGCTCACCAGCCTCCAGGTCCGGGGATACGCAGTATTTT
CASSPASRSGDTQYF
>.|TRBJ1-2|.|TRBV6-1
TGTGCCAGCAGGATCCTTAACTATGGCTACACCTTC
CASRILNYGYTF
>.|TRBJ2-1|.|TRBV11-2
TGTGCCAGCAGCCGGACAGGGAGGGATGAGCAGTTCTTC
CASSRTGRDEQFF
>.|TRBJ2-3|.|TRBV7-9
TGTGCCAGCAGCTTACTTGTGTTGGACGGCACCGATACGCAGTATTTT
CASSLLVLDGTDTQYF
>.|TRBJ2-5|.|TRBV28
TGTGCCAGCAGTTTATCTCGGGACAAGGGAAGTAGGGAGCAGTACTTC
CASSLSRDKGSREQYF
>.|TRBJ2-2|.|TRBV7-9
TGTGCCAGCAGCCAGGGAAGCGGGGAGCTGTTTTTT
CASSQGSGELFF
>.|TRBJ2-2|TRBD2|TRBV19
TGTGCCAGCCGCCAGCGGGGGGGCCTGAACACCGGGGAGCTGTTTTTT
CASRQRGGLNTGELFF
>.|TRBJ2-7|.|TRBV28
TGTGCCAGCAGTTTGGTCAGACACTACGAGCAGTACTTC
CASSLVRHYEQYF
>medium-sized|TRBJ2-7|TRBD1|TRBV18
TGTGCCAGCTCATATGGACAGGGTCTCGAGCAGTACTTC
CASSYGQGLEQYF
>.|TRBJ1-2|.|TRBV4-1
TGCGCCAGCAGTCTCGAGGACAGAGGAGGAGGCTACACCTTC
CASSLEDRGGGYTF
>.|TRBJ2-7|TRBD1|TRBV7-2
TGTGCCAGCAGCCCGTGGACAGGGGGCAGCCACGAGCAGTACTTC
CASSPWTGGSHEQYF
>.|TRBJ2-7|.|TRBV6-1
TGTGCCAGCAGTATGTTGCCCCAAGTATCCTACGAGCAGTACTTC
CASSMLPQVSYEQYF
>.|TRBJ1-5|.|TRBV6-1
TGTGCCAGCACAGTTTCCCCCGTTAGCAATCAGCCCCAGCATTTT
CASTVSPVSNQPQHF
>.|TRBJ2-6|.|TRBV28
TGTGCCAGCAGCGAGCGCGGGGCCAACGTCCTGACTTTC
CASSERGANVLTF
>.|TRBJ2-3|.|TRBV21-1
TGTGCCAGCAGCAACATCAGCACAGATACGCAGTATTTT
CASSNISTDTQYF
>.|TRBJ2-3|.|TRBV6-6
TGTGCCAGCAGTCCCGGACCTGAGCCAGATACGCAGTATTTT
CASSPGPEPDTQYF
>.|TRBJ2-7|.|TRBV28
TGTGCCAGCGGTCGTTACGAGCAGTACTTC
CASGRYEQYF
>.|TRBJ2-6|.|TRBV28
TGTGCCAGCAGTTTTTCGGGTCATGGGGCCAACGTCCTGACTTTC
CASSFSGHGANVLTF
>.|TRBJ1-5|.|TRBV28
TGTGCCAGCAGTTTATTAGGTCAGCCCCAGCATTTT
CASSLLGQPQHF
>.|TRBJ2-1|TRBD2|TRBV7-8
TGTGCCAGCAGCTTAGGTAGCGGGAGGGCCGGGGAGCAGTTCTTC
CASSLGSGRAGEQFF
>.|TRBJ1-6|.|TRBV10-1
TGCGCCAGCACCCAAGGGGGGACAAATGCCTCACCCCTCCACTTT
CASTQGGTNASPLHF
>few|TRBJ2-1|.|TRBV7-8
TGTGCCAGCAGCTTTACCTCGGGGGTTGGGTCCTACAATGAGCAGTTCTTC
CASSFTSGVGSYNEQFF
>.|TRBJ2-6|.|TRBV28
TGTGCCAGCAGTTCCCCAGGGAGATCGGGGGCCAACGTCCTGACTTTC
CASSSPGRSGANVLTF
>.|TRBJ2-2|.|TRBV6-5
TGTGCCAGCAGTTACGCCCGGAACACCGGGGAGCTGTTTTTT
CASSYARNTGELFF
>.|TRBJ2-7|.|TRBV28
TGTGCCAGCGGATCGGGGTTTTACGAGCAGTACTTC
CASGSGFYEQYF
>.|TRBJ1-1|.|TRBV6-1
TGTGCCAGCAGTGAAGCCCACCCCATGAACACTGAAGCTTTCTTT
CASSEAHPMNTEAFF
>.|TRBJ2-5|.|TRBV19
TGTGCCAGTAGTATAAACAATCGAGAGACCCAGTACTTC
CASSINNRETQYF
>few|TRBJ2-3|.|TRBV30
TGTGCCTGGAGTCGGGACCGCACAGATACGCAGTATTTT
CAWSRDRTDTQYF
>.|TRBJ1-1|.|TRBV5-1
TGCGCCAGCAGCTTGGTGGAGCCGGCGGTGACTGAAGCTTTCTTT
CASSLVEPAVTEAFF
>.|TRBJ1-2|TRBD1|TRBV11-3
TGTGCCAGCAGCGCGGGGACAGGGTTGAATGGCTACACCTTC
CASSAGTGLNGYTF
>.|TRBJ2-5|.|TRBV5-1
TGCGCCAGCAGCCTAGGACAGCGTCAAGAGACCCAGTACTTC
CASSLGQRQETQYF
>.|TRBJ2-2|.|TRBV5-4
TGTGCCAGCAGCTCTAATATTCCGGGACAAAACACCGGGGAGCTGTTTTTT
CASSSNIPGQNTGELFF
>.|TRBJ1-2|.|TRBV28
TGTGCCAGCAGAGGTCGGAACTATGGCTACACCTTC
CASRGRNYGYTF
>.|TRBJ2-3|TRBD2|TRBV18
TGTGCCAGCTCACCGAACCAGGGAGGGACAGATACGCAGTATTTT
CASSPNQGGTDTQYF